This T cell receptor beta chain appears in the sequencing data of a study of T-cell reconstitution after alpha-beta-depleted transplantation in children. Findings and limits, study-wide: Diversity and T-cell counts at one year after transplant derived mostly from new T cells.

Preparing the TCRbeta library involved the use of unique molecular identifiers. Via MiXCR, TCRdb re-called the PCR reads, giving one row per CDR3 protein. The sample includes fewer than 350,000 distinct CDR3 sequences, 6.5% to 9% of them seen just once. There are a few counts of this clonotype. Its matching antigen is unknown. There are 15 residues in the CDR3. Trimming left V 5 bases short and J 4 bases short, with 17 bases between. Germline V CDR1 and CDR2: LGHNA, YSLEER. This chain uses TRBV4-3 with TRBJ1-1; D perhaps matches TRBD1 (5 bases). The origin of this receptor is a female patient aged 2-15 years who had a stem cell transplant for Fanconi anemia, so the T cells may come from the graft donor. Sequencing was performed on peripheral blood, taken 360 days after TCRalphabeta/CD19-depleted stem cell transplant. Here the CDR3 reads CASSYFTGTTTEAFF. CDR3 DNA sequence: TGCGCCAGCAGCTATTTTACCGGGACGACCACTGAAGCTTTCTTT.